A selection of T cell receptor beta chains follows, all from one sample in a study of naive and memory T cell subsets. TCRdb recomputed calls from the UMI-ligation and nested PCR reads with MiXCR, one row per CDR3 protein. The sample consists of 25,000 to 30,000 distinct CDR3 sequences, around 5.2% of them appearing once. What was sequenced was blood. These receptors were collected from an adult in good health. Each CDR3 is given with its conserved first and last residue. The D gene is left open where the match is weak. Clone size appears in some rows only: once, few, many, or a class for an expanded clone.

CDR3 DNA: TGTGCTAGCAGCTCGGGCGAAAACACCGGGGAGCTGTTTTTT
CDR3 protein: CASSSGENTGELFF
D gene: -
clone size: few
V gene: TRBV7-7
J gene: TRBJ2-2

CDR3 DNA: TGTGCCAGCAGCTTATTGGGGGAAGAGGTCTTTGTGGCGGGAGAGGAGGAAGAGACCCAGTACTTC
CDR3 protein: CASSLLGEEVFVAGEEEETQYF
D gene: TRBD2
clone size: many
V gene: TRBV5-4
J gene: TRBJ2-5

CDR3 DNA: TGTGCCAGCAGTGACGGGGGCGGGGAGCTGTTTTTT
CDR3 protein: CASSDGGGELFF
D gene: -
clone size: many
V gene: TRBV2
J gene: TRBJ2-2

CDR3 DNA: TGTGCCAGCAGCCTAAACAGGGGGCTAGGGACCGGGGAGCTGTTTTTT
CDR3 protein: CASSLNRGLGTGELFF
D gene: TRBD1
clone size: many
V gene: TRBV7-2
J gene: TRBJ2-2

CDR3 DNA: TGCAGTGCTCCACCATCTTTATTCGATCGCACAGATACGCAGTATTTT
CDR3 protein: CSAPPSLFDRTDTQYF
D gene: -
clone size: many
V gene: TRBV20-1
J gene: TRBJ2-3

CDR3 DNA: TGTGCCATCAGTGAGAGACAGGGGGGAGAGACCCAGTACTTC
CDR3 protein: CAISERQGGETQYF
D gene: TRBD1
clone size: many
V gene: TRBV10-3
J gene: TRBJ2-5

CDR3 DNA: TGCAGTGCTAGAGGGGCAGGCCACACTGAAGCTTTCTTT
CDR3 protein: CSARGAGHTEAFF
D gene: -
clone size: many
V gene: TRBV20-1
J gene: TRBJ1-1

CDR3 DNA: TGTGCCAGCAGCCCCCGCGGGGGGGGGACGACAGATACGCAGTATTTT
CDR3 protein: CASSPRGGGTTDTQYF
D gene: TRBD2
clone size: -
V gene: TRBV11-2
J gene: TRBJ2-3

CDR3 DNA: TGTGCCAGCGGCGGTAGCAATCAGCCCCAGCATTTT
CDR3 protein: CASGGSNQPQHF
D gene: -
clone size: few
V gene: TRBV2
J gene: TRBJ1-5

CDR3 DNA: TGTGCCAGCAGTCCCCTACCGGCCGCGAGCGAGCAGTACTTC
CDR3 protein: CASSPLPAASEQYF
D gene: -
clone size: many
V gene: TRBV12-3/TRBV12-4
J gene: TRBJ2-7

CDR3 DNA: TGCGCCAGCAGCTTTTCGGCAGACTATGGCTACACCTTC
CDR3 protein: CASSFSADYGYTF
D gene: -
clone size: many
V gene: TRBV5-1
J gene: TRBJ1-2

CDR3 DNA: TGTGCCAGCAGTTCCTTTGGAGAGGGTGGAAACACCATATATTTT
CDR3 protein: CASSSFGEGGNTIYF
D gene: -
clone size: many
V gene: TRBV28
J gene: TRBJ1-3

CDR3 DNA: TGTGCCACCAGAAGCGGGGCCCAAGAGACCCAGTACTTC
CDR3 protein: CATRSGAQETQYF
D gene: TRBD2
clone size: many
V gene: TRBV6-1
J gene: TRBJ2-5

CDR3 DNA: TGTGCCAGCAGCTTAGAGGGCAGACGGGGAACTGAAGCTTTCTTT
CDR3 protein: CASSLEGRRGTEAFF
D gene: -
clone size: many
V gene: TRBV11-3
J gene: TRBJ1-1

CDR3 DNA: TGTGCCATCAGATCGGGACTGAGCTCCTACGAGCAGTACTTC
CDR3 protein: CAIRSGLSSYEQYF
D gene: -
clone size: -
V gene: TRBV10-3
J gene: TRBJ2-7

CDR3 DNA: TGTGCCAGCAGTCCCAGGACAGGTCTCCCCATCGAGCAGTACTTC
CDR3 protein: CASSPRTGLPIEQYF
D gene: TRBD1
clone size: many
V gene: TRBV27
J gene: TRBJ2-7

CDR3 DNA: TGTGCCAGCAGTTTCCAGGGAACAGATACGCAGTATTTT
CDR3 protein: CASSFQGTDTQYF
D gene: -
clone size: many
V gene: TRBV27
J gene: TRBJ2-3

CDR3 DNA: TGCAGTGCCCACGGACTAGCGATAGACAATGAGCAGTTCTTC
CDR3 protein: CSAHGLAIDNEQFF
D gene: TRBD2
clone size: -
V gene: TRBV20-1
J gene: TRBJ2-1

CDR3 DNA: TGCGCCAGCAGAGCAGAGACAAAGAACCCTGAAGCTTTCTTT
CDR3 protein: CASRAETKNPEAFF
D gene: -
clone size: -
V gene: TRBV5-1
J gene: TRBJ1-1

CDR3 DNA: TGTGCCAGCAGCCAAGATGCGGGGAGCTCTGGAAACACCATATATTTT
CDR3 protein: CASSQDAGSSGNTIYF
D gene: -
clone size: medium-sized
V gene: TRBV4-2
J gene: TRBJ1-3

CDR3 DNA: TGTGCCAGCAGCTTGTGGGGGGGCGAGGGCTACACCTTC
CDR3 protein: CASSLWGGEGYTF
D gene: -
clone size: few
V gene: TRBV5-4
J gene: TRBJ1-2

CDR3 DNA: TGTGCCACCATGGGAGCGGACACCGGGGAGCTGTTTTTT
CDR3 protein: CATMGADTGELFF
D gene: -
clone size: many
V gene: TRBV24-1
J gene: TRBJ2-2

CDR3 DNA: TGTGCCAGCAGCTTTCAGGTGGAATCGCCCCAGCATTTT
CDR3 protein: CASSFQVESPQHF
D gene: -
clone size: many
V gene: TRBV11-2
J gene: TRBJ1-5

CDR3 DNA: TGTGCCAGCAGTTTGGCGCTAGCGGGACCCTACGAGCAGTACTTC
CDR3 protein: CASSLALAGPYEQYF
D gene: TRBD2
clone size: many
V gene: TRBV6-2/TRBV6-3
J gene: TRBJ2-7

CDR3 DNA: TGTGCCACCAGTGATTCAGGTAATCAGCCCCAGCATTTT
CDR3 protein: CATSDSGNQPQHF
D gene: -
clone size: few
V gene: TRBV24-1
J gene: TRBJ1-5

CDR3 DNA: TGCAGCGTTGGGGGGAAAGAGACCCAGTACTTC
CDR3 protein: CSVGGKETQYF
D gene: -
clone size: medium-sized
V gene: TRBV29-1
J gene: TRBJ2-5

CDR3 DNA: TGTGCCAGCAGCTTTCTAGCGGGAGGGTCAGATACGCAGTATTTT
CDR3 protein: CASSFLAGGSDTQYF
D gene: TRBD2
clone size: few
V gene: TRBV7-3
J gene: TRBJ2-3

CDR3 DNA: TGTGCCAGCAGCCTCACCCCGGTCACAGATACGCAGTATTTT
CDR3 protein: CASSLTPVTDTQYF
D gene: -
clone size: many
V gene: TRBV7-2
J gene: TRBJ2-3

CDR3 DNA: TGCAGTGCTAGGCTAGCGGTTGCTAGGGTAGACGAGCAGTACTTC
CDR3 protein: CSARLAVARVDEQYF
D gene: TRBD2
clone size: few
V gene: TRBV20-1
J gene: TRBJ2-7

CDR3 DNA: TGTGCCAGCAGAAGGACTAGCGGGGGTCCAGATACGCAGTATTTT
CDR3 protein: CASRRTSGGPDTQYF
D gene: TRBD2
clone size: many
V gene: TRBV2
J gene: TRBJ2-3

CDR3 DNA: TGTGCCAGCTCACCAAGGAACAGGGGGCGGACTAATGAAAAACTGTTTTTT
CDR3 protein: CASSPRNRGRTNEKLFF
D gene: TRBD1
clone size: many
V gene: TRBV18
J gene: TRBJ1-4

CDR3 DNA: TGTGCCAGCAGCTCCGCGGTCGGGGAGCAGTTCTTC
CDR3 protein: CASSSAVGEQFF
D gene: -
clone size: few
V gene: TRBV7-2
J gene: TRBJ2-1

CDR3 DNA: TGCAGCGTTACCGGGGCTAACTATGGCTACACCTTC
CDR3 protein: CSVTGANYGYTF
D gene: -
clone size: many
V gene: TRBV29-1
J gene: TRBJ1-2

CDR3 DNA: TGCAGTGCTAGAGAATGGAGCGAGCAGTACTTC
CDR3 protein: CSAREWSEQYF
D gene: -
clone size: -
V gene: TRBV20-1
J gene: TRBJ2-7

CDR3 DNA: TGTGCCAGCAGCGGGGGCCTCGTAGGAGAGACCCAGTACTTC
CDR3 protein: CASSGGLVGETQYF
D gene: -
clone size: many
V gene: TRBV5-6
J gene: TRBJ2-5

CDR3 DNA: TGTGCCGCCGGGACTAGCGGGGAGCTGTTTTTT
CDR3 protein: CAAGTSGELFF
D gene: TRBD2
clone size: many
V gene: TRBV7-6
J gene: TRBJ2-2

CDR3 DNA: TGTGCCAGCACCTGGGGCGGGTCCCCCTACGAGCAGTACTTC
CDR3 protein: CASTWGGSPYEQYF
D gene: -
clone size: many
V gene: TRBV12-3/TRBV12-4
J gene: TRBJ2-7

CDR3 DNA: TGTGCCAGCAGCCCCCAAGGGCCGGGACTAGCGGGAGTGAAGTACTTC
CDR3 protein: CASSPQGPGLAGVKYF
D gene: TRBD2
clone size: medium-sized
V gene: TRBV7-3
J gene: TRBJ2-7

CDR3 DNA: TGCAGCGTTGAAGGGGAGGGGGGAGCGGGAGGGGTGATAGATGAGCAGTTCTTC
CDR3 protein: CSVEGEGGAGGVIDEQFF
D gene: TRBD2
clone size: many
V gene: TRBV29-1
J gene: TRBJ2-1

CDR3 DNA: TGTGCCAGCTCACTTGGTATACCGCCTGAAGCTTTCTTT
CDR3 protein: CASSLGIPPEAFF
D gene: -
clone size: many
V gene: TRBV18
J gene: TRBJ1-1

CDR3 DNA: TGTGCCAGCAGCGGGACTAGCGGGAGGTACGAGCAGTACTTC
CDR3 protein: CASSGTSGRYEQYF
D gene: TRBD2
clone size: many
V gene: TRBV5-4
J gene: TRBJ2-7

CDR3 DNA: TGCGCCAGCAGCCCGGACAGCCTCTCCTACGAGCAGTACTTC
CDR3 protein: CASSPDSLSYEQYF
D gene: -
clone size: few
V gene: TRBV5-1
J gene: TRBJ2-7

CDR3 DNA: TGTGCCAGCCGAGGAAGCGGAGCGACCCAAGAGACCCAGTACTTC
CDR3 protein: CASRGSGATQETQYF
D gene: -
clone size: many
V gene: TRBV6-1
J gene: TRBJ2-5

CDR3 DNA: TGTGCCAGCAGCCCGCGGACAGGAAGGAACACTGAAGCTTTCTTT
CDR3 protein: CASSPRTGRNTEAFF
D gene: TRBD1
clone size: -
V gene: TRBV7-2
J gene: TRBJ1-1

CDR3 DNA: TGTGCCAGCAGCTTAGTGACTAGCAGGGTCGGGGCCAACGTCCTGACTTTC
CDR3 protein: CASSLVTSRVGANVLTF
D gene: TRBD2
clone size: -
V gene: TRBV7-2
J gene: TRBJ2-6

CDR3 DNA: TGTGCCAGCAGCCAAGAACAGAGCTACACCGGGGAGCTGTTTTTT
CDR3 protein: CASSQEQSYTGELFF
D gene: -
clone size: medium-sized
V gene: TRBV4-2
J gene: TRBJ2-2

CDR3 DNA: TGTGCCAGCAGTTACTCTCAAGTTTCCTACAATGAGCAGTTCTTC
CDR3 protein: CASSYSQVSYNEQFF
D gene: -
clone size: many
V gene: TRBV6-5
J gene: TRBJ2-1

CDR3 DNA: TGTGCCAGCACCACAGGGGGCGATTTTAATGAGCAGTTCTTC
CDR3 protein: CASTTGGDFNEQFF
D gene: TRBD1
clone size: many
V gene: TRBV6-2/TRBV6-3
J gene: TRBJ2-1

CDR3 DNA: TGTGCCAGCAGCTTAGGTCGCGGGGCCTATGACTACACCTTC
CDR3 protein: CASSLGRGAYDYTF
D gene: -
clone size: -
V gene: TRBV7-9
J gene: TRBJ1-2

CDR3 DNA: TGTGCCAGCAACACCGTACCGGGGGGTTACAATGAGCAGTTCTTC
CDR3 protein: CASNTVPGGYNEQFF
D gene: TRBD2
clone size: many
V gene: TRBV6-2/TRBV6-3
J gene: TRBJ2-1

CDR3 DNA: TGTGCCAGCAGCTATAGGGATAGTGGTTCTAGCACAGATACGCAGTATTTT
CDR3 protein: CASSYRDSGSSTDTQYF
D gene: -
clone size: many
V gene: TRBV5-5
J gene: TRBJ2-3

CDR3 DNA: TGTGCCAGCAGCCAAGATACTAGCGGGTCCTACAATGAGCAGTTCTTC
CDR3 protein: CASSQDTSGSYNEQFF
D gene: TRBD2
clone size: many
V gene: TRBV4-2
J gene: TRBJ2-1

CDR3 DNA: TGCAGCTTCATCTCCGGCGGGGCCGGCGAAAAACTGTTTTTT
CDR3 protein: CSFISGGAGEKLFF
D gene: -
clone size: many
V gene: TRBV20-1
J gene: TRBJ1-4

CDR3 DNA: TGTGCCAGCAGCCCGCCCGTGGGACAGAGTAACACTGAAGCTTTCTTT
CDR3 protein: CASSPPVGQSNTEAFF
D gene: TRBD1
clone size: -
V gene: TRBV7-9
J gene: TRBJ1-1